These 23 T cell receptor beta chains originate from one sample sequenced in a study of graft-versus-host responses after intestinal transplantation. Sequencing used immunoSEQ multiplex PCR; TCRdb keeps in-frame clones, though not all of them. The profile shows approximately 24,000 clones, 90% of them singletons. Sequenced material: PBMCs, taken approximately 39 days after intestinal transplant. The receptors derive from a human patient who received an intestinal transplant, so some T cells may come from the graft donor.

The CDR3 protein is CASSQETGLDNEQFF. CDR3 DNA: TGTGCCAGCAGCCAAGAGACCGGTTTGGACAATGAGCAGTTCTTC. V is TRBV4-2 and J is TRBJ2-1; D remains unclear. CDR3 length: 15 residues. Germline assignment: CDR1 LGHNA and CDR2 YNFKEQ. The V end was cut by 0 bases, the J end by 5 bases, with 11 bases between.

The sample holds one count of this clone. V and J are TRBV7-8 and TRBJ2-7; 10 bases fit TRBD2. This CDR3 has 15 residues. V trimming: 5 bases; J trimming: 10 bases; junction bases outside the gene matches: 14. In germline, CDR1 is SGHVS, CDR2 FQNEAQ. The CDR3 loop reads CASSLGTSADVRQYF. In nucleotides, the CDR3 is TGTGCCAGCAGCCTGGGGACTAGCGCAGACGTAAGACAGTACTTC.

The rearrangement uses TRBV5-4 and TRBJ2-3; D uncertain. CDR1 and CDR2 from the germline V gene are SGHNT and YYREEE (reference sequence). Trimming removed 5 bases at V and 0 bases at J, with 13 bases between. The CDR3 spans 15 residues. CDR3 region: CASRLIGVSTDTQYF. In DNA, the CDR3 is TGTGCCAGCAGGCTTATCGGAGTTAGCACAGATACGCAGTATTTT.

The V and J genes are TRBV6-1 and TRBJ2-7, with a tentative D call TRBD2 (7 bases). The CDR3 length is 15 residues. The germline CDR1 and CDR2 sequences are MNHNS and SASEGT. V lost 4 bases to trimming and J lost 4 bases, with 17 bases between them. DNA for the CDR3: TGTGCCAGCAGTGCCAGGGGAGGGGAAGGGTACGAGCAGTACTTC. It is translated as CASSARGGEGYEQYF.

The genes are TRBV6-5 and TRBJ1-3; no clear D gene. CDR1 MNHEY and CDR2 SVGAGI come from the germline V gene. Trimming shortened V by 6 bases and J by 0 bases, and 12 bases separated the two germline ends. The length of the CDR3 is 15 residues. CDR3 DNA: TGTGCCAGCAGCCAAAGGACCCTCTCTGGAAACACCATATATTTT. Translated: CASSQRTLSGNTIYF.

The V call is TRBV28, the J call TRBJ1-1; D gene unclear. The V and J ends lost 7 bases and 0 bases respectively, with 3 bases between them. Germline CDR1 and CDR2: MDHEN and SYDVKM. The CDR3 is made up of 11 amino acids. The CDR3 region is CASMLNTEAFF. CDR3 coding DNA: TGTGCCAGCATGCTGAACACTGAAGCTTTCTTT.

The V call is TRBV9, the J call TRBJ1-2, with a possible D match to TRBD1 (6 bases). From germline, CDR1 is SGDLS and CDR2 YYNGEE. CDR3 size: 15 residues. Trimming removed 0 bases from V and 4 bases from J, with 13 bases in between. CDR3 sequence: CASSVGADSPYGYTF. In DNA form, the CDR3 reads TGTGCCAGCAGCGTAGGGGCGGACAGCCCCTATGGCTACACCTTC. Drawing the rest from reference TRBV9 and TRBJ1-2, the complete variable domain is DSGVTQTPKHLITATGQRVTLRCSPRSGDLSVYWYQQSLDQGLQFLIQYYNGEERAKGNILERFSAQQFPDLHSELNLSSLELGDSALYFCASSVGADSPYGYTFGSGTRLTVV.

The chain carries TRBV6-5 and TRBJ1-2; D might be TRBD1 (5 bases). The CDR3 is 15 amino acids. CDR1 MNHEY and CDR2 SVGAGI come from the germline V gene. Trimming pared 7 bases from V and 1 base from J, leaving 16 bases between. This CDR3 is CASKGPFSFNYGYTF. The CDR3 DNA reads as TGTGCCAGCAAGGGGCCCTTTTCCTTTAACTATGGCTACACCTTC.

The chain links TRBV27 to TRBJ1-1, with TRBD1 matching over 7 bases. The CDR3 covers 13 residues. The V and J ends lost 7 bases and 7 bases, in that order; junction bases with no gene match: 9. The germline gives CDR1 MNHEY, CDR2 SMNVEV (reference sequence). DNA of the CDR3: TGTGCCAGCACCTCCACAGGGGTTAGTGAAGCTTTCTTT. Amino acid sequence: CASTSTGVSEAFF.

The rearrangement uses TRBV28 and TRBJ2-7, with unresolved D. CDR3 length: 11 amino acids. Trimming removed 6 bases at V and 6 bases at J, with 9 bases between. Germline V gene lookup returns CDR1 MDHEN and CDR2 SYDVKM. The DNA for the CDR3 is TGTGCCAGCAGGACGTCCCCCGAGCAGTACTTC. Its translation: CASRTSPEQYF.

Only one count was recorded for this clone. The chain couples TRBV6-6 to TRBJ2-7; no clear D gene. The CDR3 is 11 amino acids. The V end lost 7 bases, the J end lost 1 base, and 5 bases lay between the germline ends. Germline loops: CDR1 MNHNY, CDR2 SVGAGI (reference sequence). The CDR3 region has the DNA TGTGCCAGCACCCAGTCCTACGAGCAGTACTTC. Encoded protein: CASTQSYEQYF.

The chain's CDR3 is CAISESRERADTQYF. The CDR3 region has the DNA TGTGCCATCAGTGAGTCGAGGGAGCGGGCAGATACGCAGTATTTT. The J gene is TRBJ2-3, the V gene TRBV10-3, with D maybe TRBD2 (6 bases). Germline V gene data show CDR1 as ENHRY and CDR2 as SYGVKD. The CDR3 loop spans 15 amino acids. Trimming pared 0 bases from V and 4 bases from J, leaving 11 bases between.

The chain recombines TRBV27 with TRBJ2-2; no clear D gene. V shed 4 bases and J shed 1 base, with 7 bases lying between them. This CDR3 contains 14 residues. Germline assignment: CDR1 MNHEY and CDR2 SMNVEV (reference sequence). The CDR3 loop reads CASSWARNTGELFF. The CDR3 coding sequence is TGTGCCAGCAGTTGGGCGCGGAACACCGGGGAGCTGTTTTTT.

The V gene is TRBV27, the J gene TRBJ2-5; 10 nucleotides align to TRBD2. The germline CDR1 and CDR2 sequences are MNHEY and SMNVEV (reference sequence). This CDR3 comprises 16 residues. With 5 bases clipped from V and 5 bases from J, the junction kept 11 bases outside the gene matches. The CDR3 spells CASSAGPGTSDETQYF. The DNA for the CDR3 is TGTGCCAGCAGTGCCGGTCCCGGGACTAGCGACGAGACCCAGTACTTC.

The chain recombines TRBV6-6 with TRBJ2-7, with a weak D call TRBD2 (5 bases). This CDR3 comprises 15 residues. V lost 5 bases and J 2 bases, leaving 16 bases between the germline ends. Germline V gene lookup returns CDR1 MNHNY and CDR2 SVGAGI (reference sequence). For the CDR3, the DNA is TGTGCCAGCAGTCACCGGAAGGACGGGGCCTACGAGCAGTACTTC. This codes for CASSHRKDGAYEQYF.

The chain uses TRBV13 and TRBJ2-2; D is unclear. Germline CDR1 reads PRHDT; CDR2 reads FYEKMQ (reference sequence). The V and J ends lost 5 bases and 2 bases respectively, with 3 bases between them. The CDR3 runs to 12 residues. Written as DNA, the CDR3 is TGTGCCAGCAGCCGAAACACCGGGGAGCTGTTTTTT. Its translation is CASSRNTGELFF.

The rearrangement uses TRBV9 and TRBJ2-7, with 7 bases matching TRBD1. The CDR3 spans 14 residues. Trimming at V came to 2 bases and at J to 3 bases, leaving 5 bases not matched to a gene. Germline CDR1 and CDR2: SGDLS and YYNGEE. CDR3 in amino acids: CASSVGDRNYEQYF. CDR3 coding DNA: TGTGCCAGCAGCGTGGGGGACAGAAACTACGAGCAGTACTTC.

Comment on this clone: An end of the junction differs from the germline gene, which may be a read error. The chain employs TRBV7-7 and TRBJ2-5; weak D call: TRBD2 (5 bases). Germline CDR1 is SSHAT and CDR2 is FNYEAQ (reference sequence). The CDR3 is made up of 15 amino acids. CDR3 DNA sequence: TGTGCTAGCAGCCACAACTTCTGGGAGAGGGAGACCCAGTACTTC. It specifies CASSHNFWERETQYF.

The V gene is TRBV18, the J gene TRBJ2-5; D gene ambiguous. This CDR3 spans 11 amino acids. Trimming stripped 6 bases from V and 4 bases from J, with 6 bases between. In germline, CDR1 is KGHSH, CDR2 LQKENI. CDR3 residues: CASSSRETQYF. CDR3 DNA: TGTGCCAGCTCCTCCAGAGAGACCCAGTACTTC.

The rearrangement uses TRBV5-6 and TRBJ1-2, with D tentatively TRBD1 (6 bases). Trimming left V 6 bases short and J 4 bases short, with 16 bases between. CDR3 length: 14 residues. Germline lookup yields CDR1 SGHDT and CDR2 YYEEEE. The CDR3 DNA is TGTGCCAGCACCACCCTGGACAGAAGCTATGGCTACACCTTC. Translation gives CASTTLDRSYGYTF.

The V and J genes are TRBV5-1 and TRBJ2-7, with 7 positions matching TRBD1. The CDR3 covers 16 residues. J lost 2 bases, V lost 4 bases, and 12 bases had no gene match. Per germline, CDR1 SGHRS and CDR2 YFSETQ. CDR3 amino acids: CASSPFDREPTYEQYF. The CDR3 nucleotides read TGCGCCAGCAGCCCTTTTGACAGGGAGCCCACCTACGAGCAGTACTTC.

V usage is TRBV7-2 and J usage is TRBJ2-7; no definite D call. Trimming removed 1 base from V and 4 bases from J, with 14 bases in between. Germline V gene lookup returns CDR1 SGHTA and CDR2 FQGNSA. The CDR3 is 15 residues long. CDR3 region: CASSLDTRLGYEQYF. CDR3 DNA sequence: TGTGCCAGCAGCTTAGATACCCGACTTGGATACGAGCAGTACTTC.

The CDR3 protein is CASSSKGTSYEQYF. The DNA for the CDR3 is TGTGCCAGCAGTTCCAAAGGGACCAGCTACGAGCAGTACTTC. This rearrangement joins TRBV7-9 to TRBJ2-7; perhaps D is TRBD1 or TRBD2 (5 bases each). V was cut by 6 bases and J by 3 bases, with 15 bases left in between. The germline V gene has CDR1 SEHNR and CDR2 FQNEAQ (reference sequence). The CDR3 has 14 residues.